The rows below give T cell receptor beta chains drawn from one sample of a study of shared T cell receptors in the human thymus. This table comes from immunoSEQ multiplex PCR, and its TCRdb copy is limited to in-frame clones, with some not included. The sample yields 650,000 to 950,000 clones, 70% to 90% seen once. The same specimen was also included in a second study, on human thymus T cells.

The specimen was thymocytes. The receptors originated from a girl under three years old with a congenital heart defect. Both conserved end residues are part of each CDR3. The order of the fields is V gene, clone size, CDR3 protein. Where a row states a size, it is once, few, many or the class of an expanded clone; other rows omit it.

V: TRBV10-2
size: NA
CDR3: CASSGDRKNSNQPQHF

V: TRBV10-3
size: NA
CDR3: CAISVGRTSGVQETQYF

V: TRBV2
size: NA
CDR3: CAMAGTGVSYNEQFF

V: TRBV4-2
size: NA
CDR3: CASSQEGSGRDYGYTF

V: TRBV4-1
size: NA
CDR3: CASSPSGGWSSGNTIYF

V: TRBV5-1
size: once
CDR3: CASSLGAPRDRSSYEQYF

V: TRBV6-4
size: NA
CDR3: CASSAFGGVPYEQYF

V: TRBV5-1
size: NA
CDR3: CAIRTPRASGGSGNTIYF

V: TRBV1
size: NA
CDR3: CTRGRGNANQPQHF

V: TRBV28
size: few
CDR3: CASSPGTYGTQYF

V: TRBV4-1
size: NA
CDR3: CASSQARGIRSTNEKLFF

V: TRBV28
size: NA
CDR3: CASSLYLGQHGYTF

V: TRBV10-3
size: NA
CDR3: CAIRGGGMNTEAFF

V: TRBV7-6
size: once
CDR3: CASSSRAGQEVTDTQYF

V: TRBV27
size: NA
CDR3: CASSLLREQGRPSSNTEAFF

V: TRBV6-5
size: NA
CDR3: CASRIGGGPYEQYF

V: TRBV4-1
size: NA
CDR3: CASSQEDSIRSYEQYF

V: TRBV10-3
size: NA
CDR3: CAISSPRGGNYGYTF

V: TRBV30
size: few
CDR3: CAWSSLRPEKLFF

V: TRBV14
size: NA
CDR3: CASRSPKSTDTQYF

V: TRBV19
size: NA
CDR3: CASTIEGEKDTEAFF

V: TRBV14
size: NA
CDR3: CASSQARGLGYTF

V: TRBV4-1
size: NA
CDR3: CASSQTSGGSTDTQYF

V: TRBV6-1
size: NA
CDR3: CASSEGLHRAQHTVTEAFF

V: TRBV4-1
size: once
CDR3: CASSREQDFSYEQYF

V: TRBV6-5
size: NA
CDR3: CASSYGDSSFPLHF

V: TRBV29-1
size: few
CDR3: CSGGVADTQYF

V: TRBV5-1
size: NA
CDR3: CASSLVMGLAGEQFF

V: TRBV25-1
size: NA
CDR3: CASSESASSGANVLTF

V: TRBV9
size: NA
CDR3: CASSVGWDFGYSPLHF

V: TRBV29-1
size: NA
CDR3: CSVDPGQGYEQYF

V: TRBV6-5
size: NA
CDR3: CASSYARGENTEAFF

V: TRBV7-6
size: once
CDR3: CASSRLGLNEQFF

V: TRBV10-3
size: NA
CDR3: CAISESGQGYEQYF

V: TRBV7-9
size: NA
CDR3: CASSLVQGYTQPSPLHF

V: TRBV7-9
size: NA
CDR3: CASSLSQGVYSSYEQYF

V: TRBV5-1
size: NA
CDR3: CASSLVGRSTEAFF

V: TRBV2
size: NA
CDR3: CASSEAVPGPAAGNEQFF

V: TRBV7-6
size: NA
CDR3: CASSPRRHYGYTF

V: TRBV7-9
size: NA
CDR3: CASSLNLGQGAYEQYF

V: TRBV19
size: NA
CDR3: CASSPRGGPFEQFF

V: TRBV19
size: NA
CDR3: CASSISVNLSNQPQHF

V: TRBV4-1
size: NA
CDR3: CASSQRYVDSGGKDTQYF

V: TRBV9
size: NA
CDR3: CASNFPGNQLDEQFF

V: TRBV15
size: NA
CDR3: CATSQNRGRTDTQYF

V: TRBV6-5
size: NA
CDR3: CASSYSTGTKVWELFF

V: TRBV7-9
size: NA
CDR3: CASSLGQGRDQPQHF

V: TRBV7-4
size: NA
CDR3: CASSYRDGDTEAFF

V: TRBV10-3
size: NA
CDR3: CAISDQGPTDTQYF

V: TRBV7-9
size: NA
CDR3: CASSLPSQYF

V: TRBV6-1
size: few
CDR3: CASLGGLTDTQYF

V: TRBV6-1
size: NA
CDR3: CASSEKGQTRETQYF

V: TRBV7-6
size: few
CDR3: CASSPPDRPLTEAFF